Shown below are 22 T cell receptor beta chains from a single sample sequenced in a study of graft-versus-host responses after intestinal transplantation. Some clones are missing from TCRdb's copy, which holds only in-frame ones; the method was immunoSEQ multiplex PCR. The sample has about 39,000 clones, about 95% seen once. These receptors have no identified antigens. The specimen comprised unstimulated CD8+ T cells sorted from spleen or lymph node cells, sampled before transplant. These receptors were taken from a human donor who was the organ donor for an intestinal transplant.

The V call is TRBV7-3, the J call TRBJ2-2; 7 bases fit TRBD1. CDR1 is SGHTA, CDR2 FQGTGA, per germline. The CDR3 is made up of 15 amino acids. V dropped 0 bases and J dropped 4; count of bases not matched to a gene: 2. The CDR3 spells CASSLTGGSTGELFF. CDR3 bases: TGTGCCAGCAGCTTAACAGGGGGCAGCACCGGGGAGCTGTTTTTT.

This clone occurred a few times. This rearrangement joins TRBV6-4 to TRBJ2-7, with D perhaps TRBD1 or TRBD2 (6 bases each). Between the trimmed V and J ends, which lost 11 bases and 5 bases, there was a span of 13 bases. Germline V gene sequence: CDR1 MRHNA, CDR2 SNTAGT. CDR3 size: 11 residues. The CDR3 DNA reads as TGTGCCGCTCGGGGGCGCAACGAGCAGTACTTC. It is translated as CAARGRNEQYF.

In its sample, this clone was seen once. The gene calls are TRBV4-3 and TRBJ1-1; the match to TRBD1 covers 7 bases. Germline-derived CDR1 and CDR2 are LGHNA and YSLEER. The J segment lost 0 bases and the V segment lost 1 base, leaving 5 bases of the junction unmatched. The CDR3 is 16 amino acids. In nucleotides, the CDR3 is TGCGCCAGCAGCCAAGTGGGGACAGTGATGAACACTGAAGCTTTCTTT. It translates to CASSQVGTVMNTEAFF.

This chain connects TRBV18 to TRBJ2-7, with 8 positions matching TRBD1. The V gene's germline CDR1 is KGHSH and CDR2 LQKENI. Trimming cost V 3 bases and J 3 bases; bases outside gene matches: 4. The CDR3 consists of 14 residues. For the CDR3, the DNA is TGTGCCAGCTCACCTACTGGACAGGGCTACGAGCAGTACTTC. Translating gives CASSPTGQGYEQYF.

The rearrangement uses TRBV6-6 and TRBJ2-1; 10 bases are shared with TRBD2. J lost 6 bases, V lost 2 bases, and 7 bases had no gene match. The CDR3 spans 16 residues. The V gene's germline CDR1 is MNHNY and CDR2 SVGAGI (reference sequence). In DNA form, the CDR3 reads TGTGCCAGCAGTTACGTAGCGGGGGGCCCCCTCAATGAGCAGTTCTTC. Its translation: CASSYVAGGPLNEQFF.

This clone was recorded once. This sequence joins TRBV11-2 and TRBJ1-4, with D unresolved. The CDR3 is 12 residues long. The V gene's germline CDR1 is SGHAT and CDR2 FQNNGV. V gave up 10 bases and J gave up 5 bases, with 11 bases separating them. Here the CDR3 DNA reads TGTGCCATAACCGGGAGCAATGAAAAACTGTTTTTT. Its translation: CAITGSNEKLFF.

On this clone: At one boundary the junction diverges from the germline segment, which might be a read error. The chain couples TRBV7-8 to TRBJ2-7; TRBD1 agrees at 8 bases. CDR1 is SGHVS, CDR2 FQNEAQ, per germline. This CDR3 has 14 amino acids. The CDR3 nucleotides read TGTGCCAGCAGCTTGGACAGGGAACGCTACGGGCAGTACTTC. Protein product: CASSLDRERYGQYF.

The J gene is TRBJ1-1, the V gene TRBV9; weak D call: TRBD1 (6 bases). From germline, CDR1 is SGDLS and CDR2 YYNGEE. Trimming pared 3 bases from V and 7 bases from J, leaving 19 bases between. This CDR3 spans 15 amino acids. CDR3 nucleotide sequence: TGTGCCAGCAGCGGAGGAACCCCAGGGGACATTGAAGCTTTCTTT. The encoded protein is CASSGGTPGDIEAFF. Drawing the rest from reference TRBV9 and TRBJ1-1, the complete variable domain is DSGVTQTPKHLITATGQRVTLRCSPRSGDLSVYWYQQSLDQGLQFLIQYYNGEERAKGNILERFSAQQFPDLHSELNLSSLELGDSALYFCASSGGTPGDIEAFFGQGTRLTVV.

This chain uses TRBV5-6 with TRBJ2-7, with 11 nucleotides matching TRBD2. Unmatched junction bases numbered 5, after V lost 4 bases and J lost 5 bases. CDR1 is SGHDT and CDR2 is YYEEEE in the germline V gene. The CDR3 covers 14 residues. CDR3 residues: CASSLGLAVDEQYF. CDR3 bases: TGTGCCAGCAGCCTGGGACTAGCGGTGGACGAGCAGTACTTC.

V is TRBV27 and J is TRBJ2-3; D is possibly TRBD1 (6 bases). Germline V CDR1 and CDR2: MNHEY, SMNVEV (reference sequence). V lost 3 bases to trimming and J lost 2 bases, with 9 bases between them. The CDR3 consists of 14 residues. The CDR3 region has the DNA TGTGCCAGCAGTTTCAACAGGGCCACAGATACGCAGTATTTT. Its protein product is CASSFNRATDTQYF.

This chain links TRBV12-2 with TRBJ2-3; the table's D call TRBD2 went unverified against the DNA. TRBV12-2 is designated a pseudogene. The CDR3 is 15 residues long. DNA for the CDR3: TGTGCAAGTCGCCCAGAACCGGGGGGCACAGATACGCAGTATTTT. The encoded protein is CASRPEPGGTDTQYF.

V and J are TRBV5-6 and TRBJ1-6; TRBD1 matches at 10 bases. Germline values: CDR1 SGHDT, CDR2 YYEEEE. The V gene end was trimmed by 4 bases and the J gene end by 8 bases; junction bases not matched to a gene: 3. The CDR3 contains 14 residues. The CDR3 coding sequence is TGTGCCAGCAGCCCCGGGACAGGGGATTCACCCCTCCACTTT. As protein: CASSPGTGDSPLHF.

This clone was seen once. The chain couples TRBV9 to TRBJ2-7; 9 positions match TRBD2. Germline trimming cut 0 bases from V and 3 bases from J; bases unmatched to any gene: 10. CDR3 length equals 17 residues. CDR1 and CDR2 from the germline V gene are SGDLS and YYNGEE. The CDR3 DNA is TGTGCCAGCAGCGTAGCGAGACTGCGGGGGGGCGGCTACGAGCAGTACTTC. Protein: CASSVARLRGGGYEQYF.

This chain joins TRBV7-9 and TRBJ2-1, with TRBD1 identical over 10 bases. The germline CDR1 and CDR2 sequences are SEHNR and FQNEAQ (reference sequence). Losses at the gene ends were 6 bases for V and 4 bases for J; bases not matched to a gene: 9. The CDR3 spans 16 residues. CDR3: CASRNTGTGVYNEQFF. CDR3 nucleotides: TGTGCCAGCAGGAATACCGGGACAGGGGTTTACAATGAGCAGTTCTTC.

The chain carries TRBV6-6 and TRBJ1-4; weak D call: TRBD1 (5 bases). The V end was cut by 6 bases, the J end by 5 bases, with 13 bases between. The length of the CDR3 is 14 residues. Per germline, CDR1 MNHNY and CDR2 SVGAGI (reference sequence). In nucleotides, the CDR3 is TGTGCCAGCAGGAAAAGGGGCGAGAATGAAAAACTGTTTTTT. Protein product: CASRKRGENEKLFF.

This chain joins TRBV4-1 and TRBJ1-5; 7 bases map to TRBD1. Germline CDR1 is MGHRA and CDR2 is YSYEKL. The CDR3 length is 15 residues. Germline trimming cut 4 bases from V and 4 bases from J; bases unmatched to any gene: 7. The CDR3 DNA reads as TGCGCCAGCAGCCCCGGGGACAGCCTGAATCAGCCCCAGCATTTT. The encoded protein is CASSPGDSLNQPQHF.

This chain links TRBV11-2 with TRBJ1-6; the match to TRBD1 covers 9 bases. This CDR3 has 20 amino acids. Germline loops: CDR1 SGHAT, CDR2 FQNNGV. With 0 bases clipped from V and 0 bases from J, the junction kept 9 bases outside the gene matches. The CDR3 DNA sequence: TGTGCCAGCAGCTTAGATAGCCGGACAGGGGAAGGCTCCTATAATTCACCCCTCCACTTT. This translates into CASSLDSRTGEGSYNSPLHF.

The chain couples TRBV2 to TRBJ1-2; D gene ambiguous. Trimming took 3 bases from V and 4 from J, leaving 18 bases between them. Germline CDR1 SNHLY, CDR2 FYNNEI. The CDR3 has 16 residues. The CDR3 is CASSDRNLSPVYGYTF. Here the CDR3 DNA reads TGTGCCAGCAGTGACCGCAACCTCAGCCCCGTCTATGGCTACACCTTC.

The chain uses TRBV6-5 and TRBJ2-1; D possibly uses TRBD1 or TRBD2 (5 bases each). The CDR3 is 15 residues long. Trimming cost V 2 bases and J 8 bases, with 16 bases left between them. From germline, CDR1 is MNHEY and CDR2 SVGAGI. The CDR3 protein is CASSYLSGLADEQFF. The CDR3 nucleotides read TGTGCCAGCAGTTACCTCTCGGGGCTGGCGGATGAGCAGTTCTTC.

V and J are TRBV29-1 and TRBJ1-5; no definite D call. The CDR3 spans 13 residues. V was trimmed by 6 bases and J by 4 bases, leaving 13 bases between them. In germline, CDR1 is SQVTM, CDR2 ANQGSEA. This CDR3 reads CSVGLGRNQPQHF. For the CDR3, the DNA is TGCAGCGTCGGCCTAGGGCGGAATCAGCCCCAGCATTTT.

The genes are TRBV11-1 and TRBJ1-6; D is unresolved. This CDR3 region has 16 residues. V was cut by 0 bases and J by 8 bases, with 14 bases left in between. Germline CDR1 and CDR2: SGHAT and FQDESV (reference sequence). Written as DNA, the CDR3 is TGTGCCAGCAGCTTAGCGGTCCAAGAATGGGATTCACCCCTCCACTTT. Translating it yields CASSLAVQEWDSPLHF.

CDR3 sequence (DNA): TGCGCCAGCAGCTTTCCAGGGGACGAAAAACTGTTTTTT. Its translation is CASSFPGDEKLFF. This chain connects TRBV5-1 to TRBJ1-4, with a possible D match to TRBD1 (6 bases). The V end lost 2 bases, the J end lost 8 bases, and 10 bases lay between the germline ends. The germline gives CDR1 SGHRS, CDR2 YFSETQ. CDR3 length equals 13 residues. Drawing the rest from reference TRBV5-1 and TRBJ1-4, the complete variable domain is KAGVTQTPRYLIKTRGQQVTLSCSPISGHRSVSWYQQTPGQGLQFLFEYFSETQRNKGNFPGRFSGRQFSNSRSEMNVSTLELGDSALYLCASSFPGDEKLFFGSGTQLSVL.